Below, 19 T cell receptor beta chains from the same sample are listed, as sequenced in a study of response to subunit inactivated influenza vaccine. A single record per CDR3 protein comes from TCRdb applying MiXCR to the RT-PCR reads. The sample shows approximately 680,000 distinct CDR3 sequences, less than 20% of them seen only once. The input for sequencing was PBMCs from blood, taken 11 to 12 days after vaccination. The receptors were sampled from a man aged 45-65 years who received an inactivated influenza vaccine.

DNA for the CDR3: TGTGCCAGCAGCGTGCCGACTGTCGGCCTTGGTGGCTACACCTTC. Translating it yields CASSVPTVGLGGYTF. The rearrangement joins TRBV9 to TRBJ1-2; no clear D. Trimming took off 2 bases at V and 7 bases at J, with 18 bases between the two ends. The CDR3 spans 15 residues. Germline CDR1 and CDR2: SGDLS and YYNGEE.

The chain combines TRBV4-2 with TRBJ1-1; TRBD1 agrees at 7 bases. Germline V gene lookup returns CDR1 LGHNA and CDR2 YNFKEQ. This CDR3 comprises 16 residues. V was clipped by 3 bases and J by 1 base; unmatched bases: 8. CDR3 sequence reads: CASSHVFGTANTEAFF. The CDR3 DNA follows: TGTGCCAGCAGCCATGTTTTTGGGACAGCGAACACTGAAGCTTTCTTT.

The V call is TRBV7-8, the J call TRBJ1-5, with 10 bases that match TRBD1. Germline V lookup: CDR1 SGHVS, CDR2 FQNEAQ. V shed 5 bases and J 6 bases; nucleotides not matched to a gene: 7. CDR3 length: 15 amino acids. DNA for the CDR3: TGTGCCAGCAGCCGTACGGGACAGGGGAGTCAGCCCCAGCATTTT. As protein: CASSRTGQGSQPQHF.

This clonotype was counted only a few times. The gene calls are TRBV7-2 and TRBJ2-5, with a weak D call TRBD2 (6 bases). Germline CDR1 SGHTA, CDR2 FQGNSA. Trimming removed 7 bases at V and 5 bases at J, with 17 bases between. The CDR3 is made up of 14 amino acids. In DNA form, the CDR3 reads TGTGCCAGCACCGTTTCGGGACTCCGGGAGACCCAGTACTTC. Its protein is CASTVSGLRETQYF.

The V gene is TRBV7-8, the J gene TRBJ1-6; maybe TRBD1 (5 bases). Between the trimmed V and J ends, which lost 5 bases and 8 bases, there was a span of 13 bases. The CDR3 has 14 amino acids. CDR1 and CDR2 from the germline V gene are SGHVS and FQNEAQ. CDR3 residues: CASSPRGVDSPLHF. The CDR3 nucleotides read TGTGCCAGCAGCCCCCGGGGGGTTGATTCACCCCTCCACTTT.

This clonotype showed up many times. The V gene is TRBV7-2, the J gene TRBJ2-2; weak D call: TRBD2 (5 bases). The V gene's germline CDR1 is SGHTA and CDR2 FQGNSA. The CDR3 length is 14 residues. Between the trimmed V and J ends, which lost 3 bases and 2 bases, there was a span of 7 bases. The CDR3 DNA reads TGTGCCAGCAGCTTTTCGGGAAACACCGGGGAGCTGTTTTTT. Translated, it gives CASSFSGNTGELFF.

This clonotype was counted a few times. The chain employs TRBV7-9 and TRBJ2-2; D is possibly TRBD2 (5 bases). The CDR3 is made up of 12 amino acids. Germline CDR1 reads SEHNR; CDR2 reads FQNEAQ (reference sequence). The germline V and J ends were trimmed by 7 bases and 3 bases, with 6 bases remaining between them. DNA of the CDR3: TGTGCCAGCAAGAGGGACACCGGGGAGCTGTTTTTT. The encoded protein is CASKRDTGELFF.

The chain carries TRBV28 and TRBJ2-3, with 11 bases fitting TRBD2. CDR3 size: 20 residues. CDR1 and CDR2 from the germline V gene are MDHEN and SYDVKM. The V segment lost 3 bases and the J segment 0 bases; nucleotides outside the gene matches: 14. This chain's CDR3 is CASSLTGTSGIRLSTDTQYF. Written as DNA, the CDR3 is TGTGCCAGCAGTTTGACCGGGACTAGCGGTATAAGGCTAAGCACAGATACGCAGTATTTT.

CDR3 bases: TGTGCCAGCAGTTCTTATGGCTATTCCTACGAGCAGTACTTC. Protein product: CASSSYGYSYEQYF. The chain employs TRBV6-2 or TRBV6-3 and TRBJ2-7; D unresolved. Trimming took off 4 bases at V and 1 base at J, with 11 bases between the two ends. CDR1 and CDR2 (germline): MNHEY, SVGEGT. This CDR3 is built from 14 residues.

The rearrangement links TRBV5-1 to TRBJ2-7; D might be TRBD2 (5 bases). The CDR3 has 14 residues. V lost 0 bases to trimming and J lost 0 bases, with 7 bases between them. Per germline, CDR1 SGHRS and CDR2 YFSETQ. CDR3 protein: CASSLDSASYEQYF. The DNA for the CDR3 is TGCGCCAGCAGCTTGGATAGCGCCTCCTACGAGCAGTACTTC.

This clonotype appeared a few times. V and J are TRBV28 and TRBJ1-2; D uncertain. Germline V gene sequence: CDR1 MDHEN, CDR2 SYDVKM. V lost 3 bases and J 5 bases, leaving 10 bases between the germline ends. The CDR3 has 13 amino acids. The CDR3 region is CASSFESAYGYTF. Written as DNA, the CDR3 is TGTGCCAGCAGTTTTGAGTCCGCTTATGGCTACACCTTC.

The sample holds a few counts of this clonotype. The V and J genes are TRBV15 and TRBJ2-1, with a tentative D call TRBD2 (5 bases). Germline CDR1 LNHNV, CDR2 YYDKDF (reference sequence). V was trimmed by 0 bases and J by 4 bases, leaving 13 bases between them. There are 16 residues in the CDR3. CDR3 bases: TGTGCCACCAGCAGAGATGGCGAGGGTCCTTACAATGAGCAGTTCTTC. Its translation: CATSRDGEGPYNEQFF. Using reference TRBV15 and TRBJ2-1 for the parts outside the CDR3, the full variable domain is DAMVIQNPRYQVTQFGKPVTLSCSQTLNHNVMYWYQQKSSQAPKLLFHYYDKDFNNEADTPDNFQSRRPNTSFCFLDIRSPGLGDTAMYLCATSRDGEGPYNEQFFGPGTRLTVL.

This clonotype came up a few times. The J gene is TRBJ2-3, the V gene TRBV5-4, with a weak D call TRBD1 (5 bases). The CDR3 has 15 amino acids. Germline CDR1 SGHNT, CDR2 YYREEE (reference sequence). With 0 bases removed from V and 0 bases from J, the gap between germline ends came to 8 bases. The CDR3 protein is CASSLVGASTDTQYF. The CDR3 DNA reads TGTGCCAGCAGCTTGGTTGGGGCTAGCACAGATACGCAGTATTTT.

The table lists this clonotype with a few counts. The chain's CDR3 is CASSNRRTPTGELFF. CDR3 bases: TGTGCCAGCAGCAATCGGCGGACACCTACCGGGGAGCTGTTTTTT. The rearrangement uses TRBV7-8 and TRBJ2-2; D possibly corresponds to TRBD1 (5 bases). The CDR3 totals 15 residues. From germline, CDR1 is SGHVS and CDR2 FQNEAQ. The germline V and J ends were trimmed by 5 bases and 5 bases, with 15 bases remaining between them.

This clonotype was observed a few times. The V gene is TRBV11-2, the J gene TRBJ2-3, with 7 bases matching TRBD1. Trimming at V came to 4 bases and at J to 2 bases, leaving 15 bases not matched to a gene. Germline-derived CDR1 and CDR2 are SGHAT and FQNNGV. The CDR3 covers 18 residues. CDR3 sequence: CASSSPLRRQGFTDTQYF. DNA for the CDR3: TGTGCCAGCAGCTCCCCTTTACGTAGACAGGGATTCACAGATACGCAGTATTTT.

The chain couples TRBV4-1 to TRBJ2-5; TRBD2 agrees at 9 bases. Germline V CDR1 and CDR2: MGHRA, YSYEKL. This CDR3 spans 19 amino acids. The V segment lost 1 base and the J segment 2 bases; nucleotides outside the gene matches: 14. The CDR3 reads CASSQVARGVAGVQETQYF. The CDR3 region has the DNA TGCGCCAGCAGCCAAGTCGCCCGCGGGGTAGCGGGGGTTCAAGAGACCCAGTACTTC.

This clonotype was recorded a few times. The chain links TRBV6-2 or TRBV6-3 to TRBJ2-1; D may match TRBD1 or TRBD2 (6 bases each). The CDR3 consists of 15 residues. The germline V gene has CDR1 MNHEY and CDR2 SVGEGT. The V gene lost 7 bases and the J gene lost 1 base, with 14 bases spanning the gap. Written as DNA, the CDR3 is TGTGCCAGCAACGGGGGCCAACCTTCCTACAATGAGCAGTTCTTC. It specifies CASNGGQPSYNEQFF.

The table lists this clonotype with a few counts. The J gene is TRBJ2-7, the V gene TRBV20-1, with D possibly TRBD1 on 5 matching bases. CDR3 length equals 14 residues. Trimming cost V 0 bases and J 6 bases, with 15 bases left between them. Germline CDR1 and CDR2: DFQATT and SNEGSKA (reference sequence). CDR3 sequence: CSARDHQGFGEQYF. The CDR3 DNA is TGCAGTGCTAGAGATCATCAGGGATTCGGCGAGCAGTACTTC.

The chain has TRBV29-1 and TRBJ2-5; 7 bases are shared with TRBD1. The CDR3 runs to 15 residues. V dropped 1 base and J dropped 5; count of bases not matched to a gene: 10. Germline V lookup: CDR1 SQVTM, CDR2 ANQGSEA. The CDR3 sequence: CSVEGGQEVWETQYF. CDR3 nucleotides: TGCAGCGTTGAAGGTGGACAGGAGGTTTGGGAGACCCAGTACTTC.